The present TCR beta chain was sequenced within a study of OX40 agonist ivuxolimab in advanced cancers. Findings and limits, study-wide: Still undetermined is the antigen specificity of the expanded peripheral T cells.

The CDR3 spans 15 residues. Germline values: CDR1 LGHNA, CDR2 YNFKEQ. V trimming: 0 bases; J trimming: 9 bases; junction bases outside the gene matches: 8. Libraries were prepared by immunoSEQ multiplex PCR; TCRdb keeps only in-frame clonotypes and omits some of them. The table includes about 68,000 clones, about 89% detected once. Researchers took blood at baseline, on cycle 4 day 1, and on cycle 7 day 1. With regard to this clone: As yet, its antigen is unknown.

The sequence came from an adult with an advanced solid tumor such as melanoma, head and neck, liver or kidney cancer. The rearrangement joins TRBV4-2 to TRBJ1-1; 9 bases line up with TRBD1. The source was CD4+ or CD8+ T cells sorted from blood, collected in a trial of the OX40 agonist ivuxolimab. This CDR3 is CASSQDGQGMIQAFF. The CDR3, as DNA: TGTGCCAGCAGCCAAGATGGACAGGGGATGATCCAAGCTTTCTTT.